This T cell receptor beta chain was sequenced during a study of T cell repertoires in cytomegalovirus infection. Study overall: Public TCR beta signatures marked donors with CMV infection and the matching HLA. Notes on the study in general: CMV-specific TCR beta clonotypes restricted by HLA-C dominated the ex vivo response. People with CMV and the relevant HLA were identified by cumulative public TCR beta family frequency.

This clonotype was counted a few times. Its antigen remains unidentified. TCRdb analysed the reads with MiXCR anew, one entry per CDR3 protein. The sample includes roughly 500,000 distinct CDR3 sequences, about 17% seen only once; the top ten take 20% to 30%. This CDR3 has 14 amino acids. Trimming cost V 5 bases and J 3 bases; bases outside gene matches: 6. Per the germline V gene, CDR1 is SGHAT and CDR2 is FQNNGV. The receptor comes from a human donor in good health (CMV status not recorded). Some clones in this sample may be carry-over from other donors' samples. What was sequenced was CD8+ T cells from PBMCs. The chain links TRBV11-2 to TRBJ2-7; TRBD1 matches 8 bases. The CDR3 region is CASSRGQDFYEQYF. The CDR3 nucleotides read TGTGCCAGCAGCCGGGGACAGGACTTCTACGAGCAGTACTTC.